A single sample gave rise to the 7 T cell receptor beta chains below, sequenced in a study of blood T cell repertoires in COVID-19. Produced via immunoSEQ multiplex PCR; TCRdb's table is partial and in-frame only. The profile shows roughly 360,000 clones, roughly 86% of them singletons. What was sequenced was peripheral blood. Source of these receptors: a human donor with acute or convalescent COVID-19. The donor label of this sample is uncertain.

The V and J genes are TRBV6-5 and TRBJ2-7; 10 positions agree with TRBD1. The CDR3 runs to 14 residues. Per the germline V gene, CDR1 is MNHEY and CDR2 is SVGAGI. Trimming cost V 6 bases and J 7 bases; bases outside gene matches: 9. CDR3 region: CASRRPGQGLEQYF. Here the CDR3 DNA reads TGTGCCAGCAGGCGACCGGGACAGGGGTTAGAGCAGTACTTC.

This sequence joins TRBV21-1 and TRBJ2-2; the DNA was not compared with TRBD2, the D call given in the table. TRBV21-1 is a pseudogene locus. This CDR3 spans 19 amino acids. CDR3 amino acids: CASSPRRWSGRAYSGELFF. The CDR3 bases are TGTGCCAGCAGCCCCCGCAGATGGAGCGGGAGGGCCTACTCCGGGGAGCTGTTTTTT.

The chain is built from TRBV30 and TRBJ2-3; TRBD2 aligns across 8 bases. Looked up from germline, CDR1 is GTSNPN and CDR2 is SVGIG (reference sequence). CDR3 size: 13 residues. The V segment lost 5 bases and the J segment 3 bases; nucleotides outside the gene matches: 4. The CDR3 DNA is TGTGCCTGGGTCTTAGCGGGGACAGATACGCAGTATTTT. This translates into CAWVLAGTDTQYF.

The chain carries TRBV10-2 and TRBJ1-5; 8 bases line up with TRBD1. This CDR3 has 14 amino acids. Trimming at V came to 10 bases and at J to 2 bases, leaving 7 bases not matched to a gene. CDR1 and CDR2 from the germline V gene are WSHSY and SAAADI. The CDR3 nucleotides read TGCGCCACTCGTCCGGGACAGGGCAATCAGCCCCAGCATTTT. Translated, it gives CATRPGQGNQPQHF.

V usage is TRBV2 and J usage is TRBJ2-7, with a possible D match to TRBD1 (5 bases). V was cut by 7 bases and J by 3 bases, with 19 bases left in between. CDR1 SNHLY and CDR2 FYNNEI come from the germline V gene. This CDR3 has 15 residues. The CDR3 protein is CASKKGMADIYEQYF. In DNA form, the CDR3 reads TGTGCCAGCAAAAAGGGGATGGCGGATATCTACGAGCAGTACTTC.

This chain uses TRBV7-2 with TRBJ2-6; no clear D. Trimming took off 2 bases at V and 1 base at J, with 9 bases between the two ends. The length of the CDR3 is 16 residues. Germline CDR1 and CDR2: SGHTA and FQGNSA. The CDR3: CASSLRWSSGANVLTF. The CDR3 nucleotides are TGTGCCAGCAGCTTAAGGTGGAGTTCTGGGGCCAACGTCCTGACTTTC. Using reference TRBV7-2 and TRBJ2-6 for the parts outside the CDR3, the full variable domain is GAGVSQSPSNKVTEKGKDVELRCDPISGHTALYWYRQSLGQGLEFLIYFQGNSAPDKSGLPSDRFSAERTGGSVSTLTIQRTQQEDSAVYLCASSLRWSSGANVLTFGAGSRLTVL.

This chain joins TRBV20-1 and TRBJ1-2; D unclear. V dropped 5 bases and J dropped 13 bases, with 8 bases sitting between them. The germline V gene encodes CDR1 DFQATT and CDR2 SNEGSKA (reference sequence). CDR3 size: 8 residues. The CDR3 loop reads CSASPGTF. The CDR3, as DNA: TGCAGTGCTTCGCCGGGCACCTTC.